The 5 T cell receptor beta chains below were found in one sample sequenced in a study of cytomegalovirus exposure and HLA in healthy donors. PCR employed 60 Vbeta and 13 Jbeta primers. Clones were read by immunoSEQ multiplex PCR, and TCRdb kept only the in-frame ones, dropping some. The profile shows about 190,000 clones, approximately 78% of them singletons. The sequenced sample consisted of PBMCs. All receptors come from a woman in her 30s in good health and CMV-seropositive.

This chain uses TRBV10-3 with TRBJ1-1, with TRBD1 matching over 11 bases. The V gene end was trimmed by 6 bases and the J gene end by 11 bases; junction bases not matched to a gene: 5. This CDR3 region has 12 residues. Germline CDR1 is ENHRY and CDR2 is SYGVKD. The CDR3 reads CAIRRTGGDAFF. CDR3 coding DNA: TGTGCCATCAGAAGGACAGGGGGCGATGCTTTCTTT.

The chain recombines TRBV13 with TRBJ2-3; D possibly corresponds to TRBD2 (6 bases). V gave up 0 bases and J gave up 1 base, with 8 bases separating them. Germline values: CDR1 PRHDT, CDR2 FYEKMQ (reference sequence). The CDR3 is 15 residues long. CDR3 region: CASSLGPSGTDTQYF. CDR3 nucleotides: TGTGCCAGCAGCTTAGGCCCTAGCGGCACAGATACGCAGTATTTT.

The count of this clone is one. The CDR3 loop reads CASKKRGGTDTQYF. CDR3 coding DNA: TGTGCCAGTAAGAAGCGGGGGGGCACAGATACGCAGTATTTT. V is TRBV19 and J is TRBJ2-3; 9 bases align to TRBD2. Germline lookup yields CDR1 LNHDA and CDR2 SQIVND (reference sequence). This CDR3 has 14 residues. The junction had 3 bases not matched to a gene; V was cut back by 7 bases and J by 1 base. The entire variable domain, with the rest obtained from reference TRBV19 and TRBJ2-3, is as follows: DGGITQSPKYLFRKEGQNVTLSCEQNLNHDAMYWYRQDPGQGLRLIYYSQIVNDFQKGDIAEGYSVSREKKESFPLTVTSAQKNPTAFYLCASKKRGGTDTQYFGPGTRLTVL.

The V and J genes are TRBV4-1 and TRBJ2-3; the D gene is possibly TRBD2 (5 bases). V lost 6 bases and J lost 2, with 9 bases in between. The CDR3 is made up of 13 amino acids. Germline V gives CDR1 MGHRA, CDR2 YSYEKL. The CDR3 loop is CASSREHTDTQYF. The CDR3 coding sequence is TGCGCCAGCAGTCGGGAACACACAGATACGCAGTATTTT.

This chain uses TRBV7-9 with TRBJ2-5; D is possibly TRBD1 (5 bases). This CDR3 comprises 12 residues. Germline-derived CDR1 and CDR2 are SEHNR and FQNEAQ (reference sequence). V lost 4 bases, J lost 5 bases, and 8 bases lay in between. The CDR3 DNA follows: TGTGCCAGCAGCTGGACATTGGAGACCCAGTACTTC. It translates to CASSWTLETQYF.